The rows below give T cell receptor beta chains drawn from one sample of a study of shared clonotypes between healthy human individuals. TCRdb's table, derived via immunoSEQ multiplex PCR, lists solely in-frame clones and lacks some. Among a few hundred thousand clones listed, 97% were seen once. Sequenced: naive CD4+ T cells sorted from blood. The receptors were gathered from a woman in her twenties or thirties in good health. Each CDR3 is given with its conserved first and last residue. The D gene is left open where the match is weak. Only part of the rows carry a size: once, few, many, or a class if the clone is expanded.

j_gene: TRBJ1-1; v_gene: TRBV6-1; abundance: -; d_gene: TRBD1; len: 13; CDR3aa: CASRGDRDTEAFF; CDR3nt: TGTGCCAGCAGGGGGGACAGAGACACTGAAGCTTTCTTT
j_gene: TRBJ1-1; v_gene: TRBV9; abundance: -; d_gene: TRBD1; len: 14; CDR3aa: CASSARQGWTEAFF; CDR3nt: TGTGCCAGCAGCGCCCGACAGGGGTGGACTGAAGCTTTCTTT
j_gene: TRBJ2-1; v_gene: TRBV9; abundance: -; d_gene: TRBD2; len: 16; CDR3aa: CASSVQAGGPINEQFF; CDR3nt: TGTGCCAGCAGCGTGCAGGCGGGAGGGCCTATAAATGAGCAGTTCTTC
j_gene: TRBJ1-4; v_gene: TRBV28; abundance: -; d_gene: TRBD1; len: 15; CDR3aa: CASTRQGTTNEKLFF; CDR3nt: TGTGCCAGCACCCGACAGGGCACAACTAATGAAAAACTGTTTTTT
j_gene: TRBJ2-7; v_gene: TRBV28; abundance: -; d_gene: -; len: 14; CDR3aa: CASTRPEGSYEQYF; CDR3nt: TGTGCCAGCACCCGACCCGAGGGTTCCTACGAGCAGTACTTC
j_gene: TRBJ2-7; v_gene: TRBV6-1; abundance: -; d_gene: TRBD1; len: 13; CDR3aa: CASSDGTAYEQYF; CDR3nt: TGTGCCAGCAGTGACGGGACAGCGTACGAGCAGTACTTC
j_gene: TRBJ2-7; v_gene: TRBV30; abundance: -; d_gene: -; len: 13; CDR3aa: CAWKVEQGGEQYF; CDR3nt: TGTGCCTGGAAAGTAGAACAGGGCGGCGAGCAGTACTTC
j_gene: TRBJ2-7; v_gene: TRBV2; abundance: once; d_gene: -; len: 14; CDR3aa: CASSVLAPRYEQYF; CDR3nt: TGTGCCAGCAGTGTACTAGCACCCCGCTACGAGCAGTACTTC
j_gene: TRBJ1-1; v_gene: TRBV28; abundance: -; d_gene: -; len: 14; CDR3aa: CASSSQVANTEAFF; CDR3nt: TGTGCCAGCAGTTCTCAGGTGGCGAACACTGAAGCTTTCTTT
j_gene: TRBJ2-6; v_gene: TRBV14; abundance: -; d_gene: TRBD1; len: 17; CDR3aa: CASSPLRQGSGANVLTF; CDR3nt: TGTGCCAGCAGCCCACTTAGACAGGGTTCTGGGGCCAACGTCCTGACTTTC
j_gene: TRBJ2-7; v_gene: TRBV27; abundance: -; d_gene: -; len: 13; CDR3aa: CASSLKRMYEQYF; CDR3nt: TGTGCCAGCAGTTTGAAGAGGATGTACGAGCAGTACTTC
j_gene: TRBJ2-1; v_gene: TRBV5-1; abundance: -; d_gene: -; len: 16; CDR3aa: CASSLVVRRVLPRQFF; CDR3nt: TGCGCCAGCAGCTTGGTAGTGAGGAGGGTTCTCCCGCGGCAGTTCTTC
j_gene: TRBJ2-2; v_gene: TRBV6-5; abundance: -; d_gene: -; len: 14; CDR3aa: CASSYEGVGGELFF; CDR3nt: TGTGCCAGCAGTTACGAGGGAGTGGGCGGGGAGCTGTTTTTT
j_gene: TRBJ2-3; v_gene: TRBV7-6; abundance: -; d_gene: -; len: 17; CDR3aa: CASSLAGTSRSTDTQYF; CDR3nt: TGTGCCAGCAGCTTAGCCGGAACTTCTAGAAGCACAGATACGCAGTATTTT
j_gene: TRBJ2-1; v_gene: TRBV6-1; abundance: once; d_gene: TRBD2; len: 14; CDR3aa: CAGRLAGGVDEQFF; CDR3nt: TGTGCCGGCCGACTAGCGGGAGGTGTTGATGAGCAGTTCTTC
j_gene: TRBJ2-7; v_gene: TRBV6-6; abundance: -; d_gene: TRBD2; len: 16; CDR3aa: CASSYSRLAEGYEQYF; CDR3nt: TGTGCCAGCAGTTACTCTCGGCTAGCGGAGGGCTACGAGCAGTACTTC
j_gene: TRBJ2-7; v_gene: TRBV28; abundance: -; d_gene: TRBD1; len: 15; CDR3aa: CASSFKQGVAYEQYF; CDR3nt: TGTGCCAGCAGTTTCAAACAGGGGGTCGCGTACGAGCAGTACTTC
j_gene: TRBJ1-2; v_gene: TRBV28; abundance: -; d_gene: -; len: 14; CDR3aa: CASSLRLMNYGYTF; CDR3nt: TGTGCCAGCAGTTTACGGCTAATGAACTATGGCTACACCTTC
j_gene: TRBJ2-2; v_gene: TRBV30; abundance: -; d_gene: TRBD1; len: 13; CDR3aa: CAWRTGSTGELFF; CDR3nt: TGTGCCTGGAGGACAGGGAGCACCGGGGAGCTGTTTTTT
j_gene: TRBJ2-1; v_gene: TRBV18; abundance: -; d_gene: -; len: 15; CDR3aa: CASSPPAGANNEQFF; CDR3nt: TGTGCCAGCTCACCACCGGCGGGCGCGAACAATGAGCAGTTCTTC
j_gene: TRBJ1-1; v_gene: TRBV25-1; abundance: -; d_gene: -; len: 14; CDR3aa: CASTSWGGNTEAFF; CDR3nt: TGTGCCAGCACCTCGTGGGGGGGTAACACTGAAGCTTTCTTT
j_gene: TRBJ1-1; v_gene: TRBV5-1; abundance: -; d_gene: -; len: 14; CDR3aa: CASSLLVENTEAFF; CDR3nt: TGCGCCAGCAGCTTACTAGTTGAGAACACTGAAGCTTTCTTT